This TCR beta chain was sequenced for a study of spatial heterogeneity in lung cancer. Time point noted: blood at routine non-recurrence follow-up after resection. Whole RNA from tumor, nontumor lung or frozen PBMC was sequenced unsorted. TCRdb reprocessed the 5' RACE reads via MiXCR and lists one record per CDR3 protein. The data show tens of thousands of distinct CDR3 sequences, around 7.7% seen once. This clonotype was counted ten times or more. Germline V CDR1 and CDR2: KGHSY, FQNENV. V was pared by 6 bases and J by 4 bases, with 10 bases between. The CDR3 is 13 amino acids. J is TRBJ1-5 and V is TRBV16; no clear D gene. The material was PBMCs, obtained at follow-up. The sequence was collected from a female donor with early-stage non-small cell lung cancer. In nucleotides, the CDR3 is TGTGCCAGCAGTCAAACCCCGAATCAGCCCCAGCATTTT. Amino acid sequence: CASSQTPNQPQHF.